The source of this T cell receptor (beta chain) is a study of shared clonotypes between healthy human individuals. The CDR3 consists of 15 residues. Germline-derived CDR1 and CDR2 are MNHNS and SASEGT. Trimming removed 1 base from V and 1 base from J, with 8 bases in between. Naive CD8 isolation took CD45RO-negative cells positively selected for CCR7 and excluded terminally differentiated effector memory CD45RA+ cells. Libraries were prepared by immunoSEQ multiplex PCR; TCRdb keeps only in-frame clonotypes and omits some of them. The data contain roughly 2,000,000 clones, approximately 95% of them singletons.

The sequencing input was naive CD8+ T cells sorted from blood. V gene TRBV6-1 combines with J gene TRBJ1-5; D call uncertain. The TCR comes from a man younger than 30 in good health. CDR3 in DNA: TGTGCCAGCAGTGAAGTCAAAGGGAGCAATCAGCCCCAGCATTTT. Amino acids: CASSEVKGSNQPQHF.